This T cell receptor beta chain stems from a study of T cells in Graves' hyperthyroidism and ophthalmopathy (dated by TCRdb to 2018 to 2020). In the study overall: Peripheral blood was sampled at the time of initial diagnosis, prior to any treatment. A discovery cohort of approximately 100 patients, 43 with Graves' ophthalmopathy and about 58 with stable Graves' hyperthyroidism, was used to find distinguishing TCR V-J signatures. An independent validation cohort of around 20 hyperthyroidism patients and 17 patients who later progressed to ophthalmopathy tested prospective prediction of ophthalmopathy. The roughly 90 discovery patients were divided at random into training and test sets in a 7:3 ratio. In addition, the study compared T-cell repertoires in thyroid tissue and in blood from several Graves' hyperthyroidism patients. After sampling, hyperthyroidism patients received methimazole starting at 30 mg daily, and ophthalmopathy patients received high-dose intravenous methylprednisolone. TCR Vbeta CDR3 sequencing of approximately 140 peripheral blood samples (under 45 ophthalmopathy, 75 to 85 hyperthyroidism and roughly 17 progressor patients) is reported in the paper. Overall study outcomes, separate from this receptor: Most expanded thyroid clonotypes (frequency above 0.001) were also found in blood, which suggests that blood repertoires may mirror thyroid immune responses. In validation, progression to ophthalmopathy was predicted by the model with roughly 69% sensitivity and nearly 75% specificity, a median of approximately 6.5 months before onset. Ophthalmopathy was separated from stable hyperthyroidism by a 13 V-J signature model, with 85% to 90% sensitivity and about 84% specificity obtained in cross-validation and 80%/75% obtained in testing. No statistical method was used to set the sample size in advance, and investigators knew the group allocation.

Amplification of TCR beta CDR3 regions was carried out from RNA transcripts. For the first round of RT-PCR on the TCR CDR3, the HTBI primer set was used together with the Qiagen OneStep RT-PCR kit. The libraries were constructed in a second round of multiplex PCR and then size-selected and purified. The libraries were sequenced on an Illumina HiSeq2000 using paired-end 100 bp reads. The original methods were these. SOAPnuke was used to process the raw data, removing reads that contained adapters or uncalled bases, had a mean Phred below 15, or lacked an exact match to the constant primer or identifier. High-quality paired reads were merged using COPE v1.2.5, and each unique nucleotide sequence was defined as a clonotype. MiTCR v1.1 was used to align the clonotypes against IMGT TRBV, TRBD and TRBJ reference segments. The analysis was restricted to V-J combinations with a frequency above 0.0001, which together covered over 99% of the repertoires. The TCS score was defined as F50 (clonal expansion) divided by E x V (chaos), with BLOSUM62-based TCRdist calculated between CDR3 peptides within each V-J. Welch's t-statistics and random forest reduced roughly 540 V-J features to fewer than 15, which were used in a naive Bayes classifier (R e1071). The similarity between thyroid and blood repertoires was quantified using the Morisita-Horn index. Starting from the raw public reads, TCRdb applied fastp trimming at Q25, assembled clones with MiXCR and retained in-frame beta chains. Every CDR3 protein is listed once, alongside the most common genes and DNA of its rows. For this entry, the V and J calls and clone size follow TCRdb and not the study's own pipeline. Across this sample there are hundreds of thousands of distinct CDR3 sequences, with about 15% seen only once. About 4.5% of the sample goes to the ten largest clones.

A note on this clonotype: This receptor's antigen is unknown. Base qualities are missing; no much larger clone stands one base away.

Ophthalmopathy patients had moderately to severely active disease, with a Clinical Activity Score of 3 or more, a NOSPECS grade of 4 or more, and a disease duration of less than 3 months. Patients with uncontrolled infections, other autoimmune diseases, pregnancy or lactation were excluded. Diagnoses were based on clinical symptoms, serum thyroxine and TRAb, thyroid ultrasound and orbital computed tomography. Ficoll-Paque density gradient centrifugation was used to isolate PBMCs from about 10 ml of fresh peripheral blood. Trizol reagent was used to extract total RNA, and RNA quality was then checked on an Agilent 2100 Bioanalyzer. The V and J ends are trimmed by 6 bases and 5 bases, leaving 11 bases between them. Its CDR3 holds 14 amino acids, cysteine through phenylalanine. The entry retains the CDR3 DNA only, 42 bases that are in frame from base 1. The CDR1 and CDR2 encoded by the germline V gene are MNHNS and SASEGT.

In this chain, TRBV6-1 is recombined with TRBJ1-6; the D gene is possibly TRBD1, with 6 bases matching. The receptor was isolated from a woman in her thirties or forties with Graves' ophthalmopathy. Sequenced input: blood. CDR3 reads: CASRRTDHNSPLHF. The sequence in DNA is TGTGCCAGCAGAAGGACAGACCATAATTCACCCCTCCACTTT.